These 4 T cell receptor beta chains share one sample of origin, sequenced in a study of radiation and T cells in renal cell carcinoma. This sample's time point: baseline pretreatment blood. The treatment denotes: 15 Gy SBRT to primary tumor, nephrectomy 4 weeks later. Sequencing used immunoSEQ multiplex PCR; TCRdb keeps in-frame clones, though not all of them. The sample lists approximately 120,000 clones, roughly 85% seen once, with around 3% in the top ten. Sequences were derived from blood, sampled from a patient whose treatment included radiotherapy and nephrectomy. All receptors come from a woman between 55 and 75 years old with renal cell carcinoma.

The chain is built from TRBV5-1 and TRBJ2-7, with D tentatively TRBD1 (6 bases). V gave up 4 bases and J gave up 2 bases, with 16 bases separating them. CDR1 and CDR2 from the germline V gene are SGHRS and YFSETQ. The CDR3 has 15 amino acids. CDR3 region: CASSPLQGRAYEQYF. CDR3 coding DNA: TGCGCCAGCAGCCCGCTACAGGGTAGGGCCTACGAGCAGTACTTC.

The chain has TRBV28 and TRBJ1-4, with D perhaps matching TRBD1 (5 bases). CDR1 and CDR2 from the germline V gene are MDHEN and SYDVKM. V was pared by 7 bases and J by 8 bases, with 17 bases between. The CDR3 is 14 residues long. CDR3 loop: CASIERRVGEKLFF. Here the CDR3 DNA reads TGTGCCAGCATCGAACGCAGGGTCGGGGAAAAACTGTTTTTT.

The rearrangement joins TRBV5-1 to TRBJ2-5; 12 bases map to TRBD1. Germline CDR1 and CDR2: SGHRS and YFSETQ. V lost 0 bases and J lost 5; bases outside the gene matches: 5. This CDR3 contains 16 residues. Here the CDR3 reads CASSLDGTGGAETQYF. The CDR3 DNA sequence: TGCGCCAGCAGCTTGGACGGGACAGGGGGCGCCGAGACCCAGTACTTC.

On this clone itself: The sample contains more than one DNA sequence encoding this CDR3. The chain employs TRBV6-5 and TRBJ1-2, with D maybe TRBD1 (6 bases). The CDR3 extends over 15 amino acids. V dropped 0 bases and J dropped 4 bases, with 12 bases sitting between them. CDR1 and CDR2 from the germline V gene are MNHEY and SVGAGI. CDR3 bases: TGTGCCAGCAGTTACTCTGGCAGGGGATCCTATGGCTACACCTTC. This codes for CASSYSGRGSYGYTF.